This entry lists 26 T cell receptor beta chains sequenced from one sample in a study of shared clonotypes between healthy human individuals. Here immunoSEQ multiplex PCR was the method, and the copy in TCRdb shows in-frame clones only, minus some. The sample consists of about 2.1 million clones, 93% of them appearing once. CD45RO negativity and positive selection for CCR7 defined naive CD8 cells, a population that excluded terminally differentiated effector memory CD45RA+ cells. Sequencing was carried out using naive CD8+ T cells from PBMCs. These receptors were obtained from a man between 18 and 29 years old in good health. Some clones in this sample may be carry-over from other donors' samples.

The gene calls are TRBV9 and TRBJ2-5, with D tentatively TRBD1 (6 bases). This CDR3 comprises 15 residues. V lost 4 bases to trimming and J lost 1 base, with 14 bases between them. Germline V gene sequence: CDR1 SGDLS, CDR2 YYNGEE. For the CDR3, the DNA is TGTGCCAGCAGCAGTGGACAGCGACTCCAAGAGACCCAGTACTTC. Translation gives CASSSGQRLQETQYF.

The chain is built from TRBV6-5 and TRBJ1-4, with 8 bases aligning to TRBD1. The CDR3 contains 16 residues. V trimming: 4 bases; J trimming: 8 bases; junction bases outside the gene matches: 12. The germline V gene has CDR1 MNHEY and CDR2 SVGAGI. The CDR3 reads CASSSLPGQVSEKLFF. The CDR3 coding sequence is TGTGCCAGCAGTTCACTCCCGGGACAGGTTTCCGAAAAACTGTTTTTT.

This CDR3 is CASSQGTATNEKLFF. The CDR3 DNA sequence: TGTGCCAGCAGCCAAGGGACGGCAACTAATGAAAAACTGTTTTTT. This chain connects TRBV4-2 to TRBJ1-4; D not resolved. CDR1 and CDR2 from the germline V gene are LGHNA and YNFKEQ. V shed 1 base and J shed 0 bases, with 6 bases lying between them. The CDR3 length is 15 residues.

The chain employs TRBV29-1 and TRBJ2-6; the D is unclear. With 4 bases removed from V and 2 bases from J, the gap between germline ends came to 15 bases. This CDR3 has 16 residues. Germline V gene lookup returns CDR1 SQVTM and CDR2 ANQGSEA. CDR3 residues: CSVGPLIPTGANVLTF. For the CDR3, the DNA is TGCAGCGTTGGCCCTCTCATTCCTACTGGGGCCAACGTCCTGACTTTC. Variable domain in full (rest from reference TRBV29-1 and TRBJ2-6): SAVISQKPSRDICQRGTSLTIQCQVDSQVTMMFWYRQQPGQSLTLIATANQGSEATYESGFVIDKFPISRPNLTFSTLTVSNMSPEDSSIYLCSVGPLIPTGANVLTFGAGSRLTVL.

The CDR3 sequence: CASKGTGRYQPQHF. For the CDR3, the DNA is TGTGCCAGTAAAGGGACAGGGAGATATCAGCCCCAGCATTTT. The chain links TRBV19 to TRBJ1-5; 9 nucleotides agree with TRBD1. The CDR3 has 14 amino acids. The ends lost 7 bases at V and 5 bases at J; junction bases unmatched: 6. Germline values: CDR1 LNHDA, CDR2 SQIVND (reference sequence).

This sequence joins TRBV28 and TRBJ2-5; 7 nucleotides align to TRBD1. Trimming cost V 5 bases and J 7 bases; bases outside gene matches: 16. The CDR3 contains 16 residues. The V gene's germline CDR1 is MDHEN and CDR2 SYDVKM. CDR3 loop: CASSPAKTGSVGTQYF. DNA of the CDR3: TGTGCCAGCAGTCCCGCTAAGACAGGGTCTGTAGGGACCCAGTACTTC.

This chain links TRBV10-3 with TRBJ1-2, with 10 bases identical to TRBD1. V shed 4 bases, J shed 6 bases, and the junction held 5 bases outside the gene matches. This CDR3 contains 14 residues. Germline CDR1 and CDR2: ENHRY and SYGVKD. The CDR3 protein is CAISGGTGANGYTF. The CDR3 bases are TGTGCCATCAGTGGAGGGACAGGGGCTAATGGCTACACCTTC.

The rearrangement uses TRBV6-5 and TRBJ2-1, with TRBD2 matching 9 bases. The germline V gene has CDR1 MNHEY and CDR2 SVGAGI. This CDR3 is 15 amino acids long. The ends lost 6 bases at V and 7 bases at J; junction bases unmatched: 10. CDR3 in amino acids: CASSFSGSLRNEQFF. The CDR3 nucleotides are TGTGCCAGCAGCTTTAGCGGGAGTCTCCGGAATGAGCAGTTCTTC.

The chain couples TRBV9 to TRBJ2-3; 8 nucleotides align to TRBD2. Trimming at V came to 0 bases and at J to 6 bases, leaving 9 bases not matched to a gene. Germline values: CDR1 SGDLS, CDR2 YYNGEE. The CDR3 consists of 16 residues. CDR3 sequence (DNA): TGTGCCAGCAGCGTAGAGGGTAGCGGGATGTGGGATACGCAGTATTTT. As protein: CASSVEGSGMWDTQYF.

The chain links TRBV11-2 to TRBJ1-2; D is unresolved. The germline gives CDR1 SGHAT, CDR2 FQNNGV. The CDR3 length is 12 residues. The V end was cut by 1 base, the J end by 6 bases, with 6 bases between. In nucleotides, the CDR3 is TGTGCCAGCAGCTTAGGGGCCGATGGCTACACCTTC. Its translation: CASSLGADGYTF.

This sequence joins TRBV29-1 and TRBJ2-3, with D possibly being TRBD2 (6 bases). Trimming stripped 6 bases from V and 7 bases from J, with 17 bases between. CDR3 length: 13 amino acids. Looked up from germline, CDR1 is SQVTM and CDR2 is ANQGSEA. The DNA of the CDR3 is TGCAGCGTAAGAACCCGGAGGGCCAATACGCAGTATTTT. It translates to CSVRTRRANTQYF.

The chain joins TRBV7-9 to TRBJ1-1; D uncertain. Germline CDR1 and CDR2: SEHNR and FQNEAQ (reference sequence). The CDR3 has 12 residues. The V end was cut by 10 bases, the J end by 10 bases, with 19 bases between. The CDR3 reads CATLPQPNLAFF. The CDR3 DNA follows: TGTGCCACCTTGCCCCAGCCCAACTTAGCTTTCTTT.

The chain employs TRBV2 and TRBJ1-4; D uncertain. CDR1 SNHLY and CDR2 FYNNEI come from the germline V gene. The CDR3 consists of 14 residues. Trimming shortened V by 4 bases and J by 0 bases, and 6 bases separated the two germline ends. Here the CDR3 reads CASSVWATNEKLFF. The CDR3 bases are TGTGCCAGCAGTGTGTGGGCAACTAATGAAAAACTGTTTTTT.

Regarding this clone: The sample carries other DNA sequences with the same CDR3. The V gene is TRBV6-5, the J gene TRBJ2-1; 9 bases agree with TRBD2. J gave up 3 bases and V 4 bases, and 4 bases lay outside the gene matches. This CDR3 comprises 15 residues. Germline CDR1 MNHEY, CDR2 SVGAGI. This chain's CDR3 is CASSSPSGDYNEQFF. CDR3 DNA: TGTGCCAGCAGTTCCCCTAGCGGGGACTACAATGAGCAGTTCTTC.

A single count supports this clone. The chain uses TRBV7-4 and TRBJ2-7; the match to TRBD2 covers 15 bases. Germline loops: CDR1 SGHVT, CDR2 SQSDAQ. This CDR3 has 15 amino acids. The junction had 3 bases not matched to a gene; V was cut back by 5 bases and J by 4 bases. This CDR3 reads CASSPGLAGGYEQYF. CDR3 DNA sequence: TGTGCCAGCAGCCCTGGACTAGCGGGAGGGTACGAGCAGTACTTC.

This clone was counted once. This CDR3 is also generated by other DNA sequences in the sample. The V and J genes are TRBV27 and TRBJ2-7, with D possibly TRBD1 on 6 matching bases. The V end lost 5 bases, the J end lost 0 bases, and 17 bases lay between the germline ends. This CDR3 has 16 amino acids. CDR1 is MNHEY and CDR2 is SMNVEV in the germline V gene (reference sequence). This CDR3 reads CASSPSRGESSYEQYF. The CDR3, as DNA: TGTGCCAGCAGTCCCTCCAGGGGTGAAAGCTCCTACGAGCAGTACTTC.

The chain carries TRBV27 and TRBJ2-1; 7 bases fit TRBD2. Germline V CDR1 and CDR2: MNHEY, SMNVEV (reference sequence). The CDR3 is made up of 12 amino acids. Trimming took 5 bases from V and 10 from J; bases not matched to a gene: 5. This CDR3 reads CASSSGNREQFF. In DNA, the CDR3 is TGTGCCAGCAGTAGCGGGAATAGGGAGCAGTTCTTC.

To note about this clone: The sample carries other DNA sequences with the same CDR3. This chain links TRBV29-1 with TRBJ2-7, with D hard to call. The length of the CDR3 is 13 residues. The V gene's germline CDR1 is SQVTM and CDR2 ANQGSEA. The V gene lost 0 bases and the J gene lost 2 bases, with 8 bases spanning the gap. The CDR3 nucleotides are TGCAGCGTTGAAGATGGCGGTACCTACGAGCAGTACTTC. Protein product: CSVEDGGTYEQYF.

This chain links TRBV9 with TRBJ2-3; D not certain. CDR1 and CDR2 (germline): SGDLS, YYNGEE. This CDR3 is 12 amino acids long. V was cut by 3 bases and J by 2 bases, with 4 bases left in between. DNA for the CDR3: TGTGCCAGCAGCGATCACACAGATACGCAGTATTTT. Translating it yields CASSDHTDTQYF. The full variable domain, rest sourced from reference TRBV9 and TRBJ2-3, is DSGVTQTPKHLITATGQRVTLRCSPRSGDLSVYWYQQSLDQGLQFLIQYYNGEERAKGNILERFSAQQFPDLHSELNLSSLELGDSALYFCASSDHTDTQYFGPGTRLTVL.

V is TRBV27 and J is TRBJ2-3; 9 bases line up with TRBD1. CDR3 length: 16 residues. V shed 6 bases, J shed 2 bases, and the junction held 9 bases outside the gene matches. CDR1 is MNHEY, CDR2 SMNVEV, per germline (reference sequence). Here the CDR3 reads CASRPRQGGYTDTQYF. CDR3 in DNA: TGTGCCAGCAGGCCTAGACAGGGGGGTTACACAGATACGCAGTATTTT.

The chain uses TRBV7-3 and TRBJ2-3; no firm D call. CDR1 and CDR2 (germline): SGHTA, FQGTGA. This CDR3 region has 16 residues. V dropped 5 bases and J dropped 6 bases, with 21 bases sitting between them. The CDR3 is CASSDPQDTLGDTQYF. The CDR3 DNA follows: TGTGCCAGCAGCGACCCCCAAGACACGTTAGGGGATACGCAGTATTTT. The complete variable domain, with remaining parts taken from reference TRBV7-3 and TRBJ2-3, reads GAGVSQTPSNKVTEKGKYVELRCDPISGHTALYWYRQSLGQGPEFLIYFQGTGAADDSGLPNDRFFAVRPEGSVSTLKIQRTERGDSAVYLCASSDPQDTLGDTQYFGPGTRLTVL.

This chain connects TRBV28 to TRBJ2-7; a weak D match, TRBD1 (6 bases). The germline gives CDR1 MDHEN, CDR2 SYDVKM. Trimming removed 2 bases from V and 5 bases from J, with 22 bases in between. The CDR3 extends over 17 amino acids. The DNA of the CDR3 is TGTGCCAGCAGTTTAAGGCAGGGGTATAGGGTCGTCCACGAGCAGTACTTC. Protein: CASSLRQGYRVVHEQYF.

This clone was observed a single time. This chain joins TRBV7-9 and TRBJ2-3; D perhaps matches TRBD2 (6 bases). Trimming shortened V by 5 bases and J by 5 bases, and 20 bases separated the two germline ends. This CDR3 has 16 residues. CDR1 and CDR2 from the germline V gene are SEHNR and FQNEAQ (reference sequence). The CDR3 sequence is CASSTTRDLLGDTQYF. The CDR3 DNA sequence: TGTGCCAGCAGCACCACCCGGGACTTACTCGGAGATACGCAGTATTTT.

Note on this clone: Other nucleotide sequences from this sample produce the same CDR3. The CDR3, as DNA: TGTGCCAGCAGCCCCGGGACAGTCTACAATGAGCAGTTCTTC. Its translation: CASSPGTVYNEQFF. The V and J genes are TRBV5-6 and TRBJ2-1; 7 bases match TRBD1. The junction had 4 bases not matched to a gene; V was cut back by 4 bases and J by 3 bases. CDR1 and CDR2 from the germline V gene are SGHDT and YYEEEE. The CDR3 consists of 14 residues.

The chain has TRBV7-9 and TRBJ1-3, with unresolved D. V was trimmed by 5 bases and J by 0 bases, leaving 11 bases between them. CDR3 length equals 15 residues. CDR1 and CDR2 from the germline V gene are SEHNR and FQNEAQ (reference sequence). The CDR3 region has the DNA TGTGCCAGCAGCCTCCGGACGGTCTCTGGAAACACCATATATTTT. It yields the protein CASSLRTVSGNTIYF.

Only one count was recorded for this clone. The chain recombines TRBV28 with TRBJ1-5; possibly TRBD1 for D (6 bases). From germline, CDR1 is MDHEN and CDR2 SYDVKM. The CDR3 is 14 residues long. Between the trimmed V and J ends, which lost 2 bases and 5 bases, there was a span of 10 bases. CDR3 loop: CASSLEWTDQPQHF. The CDR3 nucleotides read TGTGCCAGCAGTTTAGAATGGACAGATCAGCCCCAGCATTTT.